This T cell receptor (beta chain) was obtained from a study of T cells in localized non-small cell lung cancer. The CDR3 runs to 16 residues. V was clipped by 2 bases and J by 4 bases; unmatched bases: 7. Germline V gives CDR1 SGHTA, CDR2 FQGTGA. General observations from the study: Median detection of top 100 tumor clones in adjacent lung was under 75 clones. Clonality peaked in uninvolved adjacent lung rather than tumor. As only one tumor region underwent sequencing, heterogeneity remains possible.

Of note for this clone: Its antigen is not identified.

The method was immunoSEQ multiplex PCR; TCRdb's version includes in-frame clones alone and lacks a portion of them. The sample shows 20,000 or so clones, around nine tenths of them seen only once. This sequence was found in a male donor at least 60 years old with stage I squamous cell lung carcinoma. The gene calls are TRBV7-3 and TRBJ2-5; 10 nucleotides align to TRBD1. This specimen was peripheral blood, taken before any cancer treatment. As DNA, the CDR3 is TGTGCCAGCAGCTTAGGGGGACAGGGGCTCATAGAGACCCAGTACTTC. This sequence encodes CASSLGGQGLIETQYF.